This TCR beta chain was documented in a study of radiation and T cells in renal cell carcinoma. The sample's time point: blood 2 weeks post-SBRT. Treatment given: 15 Gy SBRT to primary tumor, nephrectomy 4 weeks later. Radiation-treated patients gave blood at baseline, week 2 and week 4. There are 15 residues in the CDR3. V lost 0 bases to trimming and J lost 7 bases; unmatched junction nucleotides: 6. CDR1 and CDR2 (germline): MNHEY, SMNVEV (reference sequence). Study-wide findings and caveats: In blood, top tumor clones expanded by 2 weeks, shrinking by 4. Pretreatment tumor biopsies were lacking, so baseline clonotypes are unknown.

This clone was counted a few times. The antigen remains undetermined. Generated by immunoSEQ multiplex PCR, the TCRdb table keeps only in-frame clones and is missing some. The sample includes some 130,000 clones, 88% of them seen just once. This rearrangement joins TRBV27 to TRBJ1-5; 7 bases fit TRBD1. The material sequenced was blood, taken from a patient whose treatment included radiotherapy and nephrectomy. The TCR originated in a woman in her 70s with renal cell carcinoma. CDR3 DNA sequence: TGTGCCAGCAGTTTATCGACAGGGATTAACCAGCCCCAGCATTTT. Its translation: CASSLSTGINQPQHF.